Shown below are 21 T cell receptor beta chains from a single sample sequenced in a study of T cells in tuberculosis. TCRdb's copy holds only in-frame clones and misses some; the assay was immunoSEQ multiplex PCR. Of some 34,000 clones listed, around 97% are singletons. Sequencing used PBMCs. The receptors here all came from a donor aged 10-29 years with latent tuberculosis or without tuberculosis infection.

The J gene is TRBJ2-1, the V gene TRBV30, with 7 bases lining up with TRBD2. This CDR3 contains 14 residues. CDR1 is GTSNPN and CDR2 is SVGIG in the germline V gene (reference sequence). V shed 4 bases, J shed 4 bases, and the junction held 7 bases outside the gene matches. The DNA for the CDR3 is TGTGCCTGGACCTATGGGAGGGGATACAATGAGCAGTTCTTC. The encoded protein is CAWTYGRGYNEQFF.

CDR3 residues: CAWKLGTSYGYTF. Written as DNA, the CDR3 is TGTGCCTGGAAACTAGGGACAAGCTATGGCTACACCTTC. The rearrangement links TRBV30 to TRBJ1-2; D is possibly TRBD1 (6 bases). V gave up 4 bases and J gave up 4 bases, with 13 bases separating them. The CDR3 has 13 residues. CDR1 and CDR2 from the germline V gene are GTSNPN and SVGIG (reference sequence).

The chain recombines TRBV10-3 with TRBJ2-2; 12 nucleotides match TRBD1. There are 17 residues in the CDR3. Germline CDR1 ENHRY, CDR2 SYGVKD. V trimming: 3 bases; J trimming: 7 bases; junction bases outside the gene matches: 9. The CDR3 spells CAISEAGTGGLDGELFF. CDR3 nucleotide sequence: TGTGCCATCAGTGAAGCCGGGACAGGGGGCTTAGACGGGGAGCTGTTTTTT.

This clone was detected once. This chain joins TRBV5-1 and TRBJ2-3; 8 bases fit TRBD1. The V segment lost 0 bases and the J segment 5 bases; nucleotides outside the gene matches: 2. Germline CDR1 and CDR2: SGHRS and YFSETQ. The CDR3 loop spans 14 amino acids. The CDR3 nucleotides read TGCGCCAGCAGCTTGGGACAGGGGAAAGATACGCAGTATTTT. It codes for CASSLGQGKDTQYF.

A single count supports this clone. The rearrangement links TRBV27 to TRBJ2-1; TRBD2 matches at 12 bases. CDR3 length: 14 amino acids. CDR1 and CDR2 (germline): MNHEY, SMNVEV (reference sequence). The V and J ends lost 4 bases and 6 bases, in that order; junction bases with no gene match: 1. CDR3 nucleotide sequence: TGTGCCAGCAGTTCTAGCGGGGGGGCCAATGAGCAGTTCTTC. Translating gives CASSSSGGANEQFF.

This clone was observed a single time. The chain has TRBV1 and TRBJ2-7; whether TRBD2, the table's D call, matches the DNA was not checked. TRBV1 corresponds to a pseudogene. The CDR3 extends over 15 amino acids. The CDR3 DNA is TGCACCAGCAGCCCGCAATCGGAGGGAATCTACGAGCAGTACTTC. As protein: CTSSPQSEGIYEQYF.

The rearrangement links TRBV18 to TRBJ1-2; D not resolved. The CDR3 is 14 amino acids. Trimming pared 3 bases from V and 4 bases from J, leaving 12 bases between. Germline CDR1 and CDR2: KGHSH and LQKENI. The CDR3 nucleotides read TGTGCCAGCTCACCGGGGAGCCCAAGCTATGGCTACACCTTC. This encodes CASSPGSPSYGYTF.

The chain employs TRBV5-1 and TRBJ2-2; no firm D call. CDR1 is SGHRS and CDR2 is YFSETQ in the germline V gene. This CDR3 contains 11 residues. V was trimmed by 6 bases and J by 4 bases, leaving 4 bases between them. CDR3 sequence reads: CASTGTGELFF. Written as DNA, the CDR3 is TGCGCCAGCACCGGCACCGGGGAGCTGTTTTTT.

V usage is TRBV5-1 and J usage is TRBJ2-3, with a possible D match to TRBD1 (6 bases). Germline CDR1 and CDR2: SGHRS and YFSETQ. The CDR3 spans 15 residues. V was clipped by 4 bases and J by 2 bases, with 14 bases between them. In DNA, the CDR3 is TGCGCCAGCAGCCGCCGCGGACAGTCCACAGATACGCAGTATTTT. Residues: CASSRRGQSTDTQYF.

This chain joins TRBV5-6 and TRBJ1-5; D is ambiguous. Trimming cost V 1 base and J 1 base, with 6 bases left between them. The germline V gene encodes CDR1 SGHDT and CDR2 YYEEEE. The CDR3 consists of 14 residues. CDR3 in DNA: TGTGCCAGCAGCTTGCGTCCGAGCAATCAGCCCCAGCATTTT. Its translation is CASSLRPSNQPQHF.

The chain combines TRBV4-2 with TRBJ2-3; 9 nucleotides match TRBD2. The CDR3 is 17 amino acids. Germline CDR1 is LGHNA and CDR2 is YNFKEQ. Trimming at V came to 1 base and at J to 4 bases, leaving 9 bases not matched to a gene. CDR3 nucleotides: TGTGCCAGCAGCCAAGGCTCGGCGGGAGGGCCGTCAGATACGCAGTATTTT. Its translation is CASSQGSAGGPSDTQYF.

The V and J genes are TRBV19 and TRBJ2-1, with 12 bases lining up with TRBD2. J gave up 6 bases and V 1 base, and 1 base lay outside the gene matches. The CDR3 extends over 15 amino acids. Looked up from germline, CDR1 is LNHDA and CDR2 is SQIVND (reference sequence). CDR3 in amino acids: CASSIGLAGANEQFF. As DNA, the CDR3 is TGTGCCAGTAGTATAGGACTAGCGGGAGCCAATGAGCAGTTCTTC. Full variable domain (rest looked up from reference TRBV19 and TRBJ2-1): DGGITQSPKYLFRKEGQNVTLSCEQNLNHDAMYWYRQDPGQGLRLIYYSQIVNDFQKGDIAEGYSVSREKKESFPLTVTSAQKNPTAFYLCASSIGLAGANEQFFGPGTRLTVL.

The genes are TRBV13 and TRBJ1-2; TRBD1 agrees at 10 bases. From germline, CDR1 is PRHDT and CDR2 FYEKMQ (reference sequence). V lost 9 bases, J lost 4 bases, and 17 bases stayed unmatched. This CDR3 has 17 amino acids. The CDR3 protein is CASAPAQGTGAFYGYTF. The CDR3 region has the DNA TGTGCCAGTGCGCCCGCTCAGGGGACAGGGGCTTTCTATGGCTACACCTTC.

Only one count was recorded for this clone. This chain uses TRBV2 with TRBJ1-3; D gene uncertain. This CDR3 has 12 amino acids. Germline V gene sequence: CDR1 SNHLY, CDR2 FYNNEI. Trimming cost V 7 bases and J 4 bases, with 8 bases left between them. The CDR3 protein is CASTVVGNTIYF. The CDR3 region has the DNA TGTGCCAGCACGGTGGTCGGAAACACCATATATTTT.

The chain couples TRBV6-1 to TRBJ2-1, with TRBD2 matching over 9 bases. Germline V gene lookup returns CDR1 MNHNS and CDR2 SASEGT. J lost 3 bases, V lost 0 bases, and 9 bases had no gene match. This CDR3 is built from 18 residues. In nucleotides, the CDR3 is TGTGCCAGCAGTGAAGCGCGGGGCGGGGGGGCCGTCTACAATGAGCAGTTCTTC. Residues: CASSEARGGGAVYNEQFF.

This chain uses TRBV5-1 with TRBJ1-1; 8 bases fit TRBD1. V was pared by 5 bases and J by 4 bases, with 4 bases of the junction left unmatched. CDR1 is SGHRS and CDR2 is YFSETQ in the germline V gene. This CDR3 comprises 13 residues. CDR3 in DNA: TGCGCCAGCAGTTATACAGGGGGCACTGAAGCTTTCTTT. The encoded protein is CASSYTGGTEAFF.

This clone was counted only a few times. The chain links TRBV6-1 to TRBJ2-2, with D perhaps matching TRBD1 (5 bases). The CDR3 is 13 residues long. The germline gives CDR1 MNHNS, CDR2 SASEGT. V dropped 3 bases and J dropped 3 bases, with 5 bases sitting between them. CDR3 loop: CASSDRDTGELFF. For the CDR3, the DNA is TGTGCCAGCAGTGACAGGGACACCGGGGAGCTGTTTTTT.

The rearrangement links TRBV6-6 to TRBJ1-1, with 7 bases matching TRBD1. The CDR3 contains 15 residues. V was pared by 6 bases and J by 3 bases, with 10 bases of the junction left unmatched. Germline V gene lookup returns CDR1 MNHNY and CDR2 SVGAGI (reference sequence). For the CDR3, the DNA is TGTGCCAGCAGGACCTCCGACAGGGTGTACACTGAAGCTTTCTTT. Translation gives CASRTSDRVYTEAFF.

V usage is TRBV6-4 and J usage is TRBJ2-2, with TRBD1 identical over 9 bases. Germline CDR1 MRHNA, CDR2 SNTAGT. Trimming at V came to 6 bases and at J to 1 base, leaving 3 bases not matched to a gene. This CDR3 region has 15 residues. The DNA of the CDR3 is TGTGCCAGCAGACGGGACAGGGAGAACACCGGGGAGCTGTTTTTT. Translating it yields CASRRDRENTGELFF.

The rearrangement uses TRBV15 and TRBJ2-7; a weak D match, TRBD2 (5 bases). This CDR3 has 13 amino acids. Trimming took off 0 bases at V and 5 bases at J, with 8 bases between the two ends. CDR1 and CDR2 (germline): LNHNV, YYDKDF (reference sequence). CDR3 amino acids: CATSRDLGDEQYF. Here the CDR3 DNA reads TGTGCCACCAGCAGAGATCTCGGGGACGAGCAGTACTTC.

The rearrangement joins TRBV28 to TRBJ1-1; D gene ambiguous. V was trimmed by 0 bases and J by 6 bases, leaving 8 bases between them. The CDR3 is 13 residues long. The germline V gene has CDR1 MDHEN and CDR2 SYDVKM. The CDR3 is CASSLWAGSEAFF. The CDR3 coding sequence is TGTGCCAGCAGTTTATGGGCGGGGTCTGAAGCTTTCTTT.